Listed here is a single TCR beta chain. No antigen is known for it. The sample's treatment: around 19 received Ad26.COV2.S at low or high dose, single or two shots; roughly five received placebo; per-sample allocation not given. Samples were taken on day 63 after the first vaccine or placebo injection. This CDR3 is built from 15 residues. CDR1 KGHSH and CDR2 LQKENI come from the germline V gene. Trimming took off 3 bases at V and 0 bases at J, with 11 bases between the two ends. The sample comes from a study of Ad26.COV2.S vaccination and SARS-CoV-2 variants. For the study at large: Once, or twice with 56 days between doses, Ad26.COV2.S was given intramuscularly. Study results and caveats: TCR breadth and depth analyses may have underestimated total T cell responses.

Only in-frame clones appear in the TCRdb table, and some are missing; sequencing was by immunoSEQ multiplex PCR. This table has approximately 500,000 clones, roughly 85% appearing once. Sequenced material: peripheral blood, taken in a trial of Ad26.COV2.S vaccine versus placebo. The TCR comes from a person aged 18-65 years who received the Ad26.COV2.S COVID-19 vaccine or a placebo. The chain has TRBV18 and TRBJ1-2; D not resolved. The CDR3 is CASSPSRATNYGYTF. DNA of the CDR3: TGTGCCAGCTCACCCTCGAGGGCCACTAACTATGGCTACACCTTC.